This is a list of T cell receptor beta chains from one sample in a study of CD8 T cells in ankylosing spondylitis. Using its own MiXCR run on the 5' RACE reads, TCRdb lists one record per CDR3 protein. The table has 200,000 to 250,000 distinct CDR3 sequences, roughly 24% seen once. What was sequenced was blood, either unsorted or a sorted T cell fraction (not recorded which). The receptors here all came from a male donor with ankylosing spondylitis or in good health (not recorded which). Both conserved end residues are part of each CDR3. Each record gives: J gene, CDR3 length, D gene, V gene, clone size, CDR3 DNA, CDR3 protein. A D gene is named only where the DNA matches it firmly. Part of the rows lack a size; the others show once, few, many or a class for expanded clones.

>TRBJ2-3|14|TRBD2|TRBV10-3|many
TGTGCCATCAGCCCGGGACTAGCCACAGATACGCAGTATTTT
CAISPGLATDTQYF
>TRBJ1-1|16|NA|TRBV27|many
TGTGCCAGCAGTTCCCAGGGGCGTAAGGGGGGCACTGAAGCTTTCTTT
CASSSQGRKGGTEAFF
>TRBJ1-6|15|TRBD1|TRBV10-3|NA
TGTGCCATCAGAGGGGACAGGGGTTATAATTCACCCCTCCATTTT
CAIRGDRGYNSPLHF
>TRBJ2-1|15|TRBD2|TRBV5-1|NA
TGCGCCAGCAGCTTGCCCCTAGCGGGAGTTAATGAGCAGTTCTTC
CASSLPLAGVNEQFF
>TRBJ2-7|18|TRBD1|TRBV4-1|many
TGCGCCAGCAGCCAAGGCGTCCTTCGGAGGACAGGGGGATACGAGCAGTACTTC
CASSQGVLRRTGGYEQYF
>TRBJ2-1|12|TRBD1|TRBV29-1|few
TGCAGCGATGGGACAGTCTACAATGAGCAGTTCTTC
CSDGTVYNEQFF
>TRBJ2-2|14|NA|TRBV5-1|many
TGCGCCAGCAGCTTGGCGGCAGACACCGGGGAGCTGTTTTTT
CASSLAADTGELFF
>TRBJ2-2|13|NA|TRBV6-5|many
TGTGCCAGCAGTTACCTGAGTGCCGGGGAGCTGTTTTTT
CASSYLSAGELFF
>TRBJ2-7|12|NA|TRBV7-9|few
TGTGCCAGCAGCTGGGGGACCTACGAGCAGTACTTC
CASSWGTYEQYF
>TRBJ2-1|18|TRBD2|TRBV5-6|NA
TGTGCCAGCAGCTTTCGATCTAGCGGGCCAAGCTCCTACAATGAGCAGTTCTTC
CASSFRSSGPSSYNEQFF
>TRBJ2-1|18|TRBD2|TRBV4-3|many
TGCGCCAGCAGCCAATCTATTGGGACTAGCGGGAGGGGGAATGAGCAGTTCTTC
CASSQSIGTSGRGNEQFF
>TRBJ2-7|11|NA|TRBV29-1|few
TGCAGCGTTGGATCGAGCGGCGAGCAGTACTTC
CSVGSSGEQYF
>TRBJ2-5|14|NA|TRBV20-1|NA
TGCAGTGCTAGTGCAGACCTTCCGCAAGGGGCCCAGTACTTC
CSASADLPQGAQYF
>TRBJ2-3|15|TRBD2|TRBV12-3/TRBV12-4|many
TGTGCCAGCAGTTCGCGGACTAGCGGGAGAAATACGCAGTATTTT
CASSSRTSGRNTQYF
>TRBJ2-7|15|TRBD1|TRBV5-1|NA
TGCGCCAGCAGCTTGGCCATGGACAGGGTCTACGAGCAGTACTTC
CASSLAMDRVYEQYF
>TRBJ2-3|14|NA|TRBV6-1|many
TGTGCCAGCAGTAGGGACACTCACACAGATACGCAGTATTTT
CASSRDTHTDTQYF
>TRBJ1-2|16|NA|TRBV29-1|NA
TGCAGCGTTGAATCTAGGGGGGGAGGGTTTAACTATGGCTACACCTTC
CSVESRGGGFNYGYTF
>TRBJ2-1|16|NA|TRBV20-1|NA
TGCAGTGCTAGACCCCTGGGGGAAACTAGCTACAATGAGCAGTTCTTC
CSARPLGETSYNEQFF
>TRBJ2-1|16|TRBD2|TRBV20-1|few
TGCAGTGCTAGTTTCCCTGGGACTAGCGGGAGAAATGAGCAGTTCTTC
CSASFPGTSGRNEQFF
>TRBJ2-2|12|NA|TRBV29-1|NA
TGCAGCGGAGGACACAACACCGGGGAGCTGTTTTTT
CSGGHNTGELFF
>TRBJ2-7|14|TRBD2|TRBV29-1|NA
TGCAGCGTGGAACCGGGACTAGGGCTCTCCGAGCAGTACTTC
CSVEPGLGLSEQYF
>TRBJ1-1|11|NA|TRBV29-1|few
TGCAGCGTTGTGGGTAACACTGAAGCTTTCTTT
CSVVGNTEAFF
>TRBJ2-3|15|TRBD2|TRBV3-1|many
TGTGCCAGCAGCGGGACTAGCGGTGTAACAGATACGCAGTATTTT
CASSGTSGVTDTQYF
>TRBJ2-1|15|NA|TRBV20-1|many
TGCAGTGCCACCCCCCCGCGGAGCTCCTACAATGAGCAGTTCTTC
CSATPPRSSYNEQFF
>TRBJ2-7|14|TRBD1|TRBV10-3|many
TGTGCCATCAGGGGGGGACAGGGGCAGGACGAGCAGTACTTC
CAIRGGQGQDEQYF
>TRBJ2-7|16|TRBD2|TRBV3-1|NA
TGTGCCAGCAGCCAAGACTCGGGACTAGAAGGCTACGAGCAGTACTTC
CASSQDSGLEGYEQYF
>TRBJ2-7|14|TRBD2|TRBV10-3|few
TGTGCCATCAAATCCCAGCGGGAGTGGGGCGAGCAGTACTTC
CAIKSQREWGEQYF
>TRBJ2-1|13|NA|TRBV6-6|many
TGTGCCAGCGACGGGAGCACCTACAATGAGCAGTTCTTC
CASDGSTYNEQFF
>TRBJ2-1|13|TRBD1|TRBV5-1|many
TGCGCCAGCAGCTCTAGGACAGGGAATGAGCAGTTCTTC
CASSSRTGNEQFF
>TRBJ2-1|15|NA|TRBV13|NA
TGTGCCAGCAGCTTAGGCGGTCAGCCCCACAATGAGCAGTTCTTC
CASSLGGQPHNEQFF
>TRBJ2-5|13|NA|TRBV28|many
TGTGCCAGCAGTATCGGAGGCTCCGGGACCCAGTACTTC
CASSIGGSGTQYF
>TRBJ2-7|15|TRBD1|TRBV9|NA
TGTGCCAGCAGCGCAGCCGGGACAGGCTCCTACGAGCAGTACTTC
CASSAAGTGSYEQYF
>TRBJ1-1|14|NA|TRBV7-6|NA
TGTGCCAGCAGCTTAAACCAGCTGAACACTGAAGCTTTCTTT
CASSLNQLNTEAFF
>TRBJ2-7|16|NA|TRBV4-3|NA
TGCGCCAGCAGCCCGTCCTCGGGGGGCCCCTCCTACGAGCAGTACTTC
CASSPSSGGPSYEQYF
>TRBJ1-2|12|TRBD1|TRBV20-1|NA
TGCAGTGCTAAAGGGGGCGTGGATGGCTACACCTTC
CSAKGGVDGYTF
>TRBJ2-7|15|NA|TRBV19|NA
TGTGCCAGTAGTATTGAGGGTCCAGGATCCTACGAGCAGTACTTC
CASSIEGPGSYEQYF
>TRBJ2-5|10|NA|TRBV2|many
TGTGCCAGCAAGGTGGAGACCCAGTACTTC
CASKVETQYF
>TRBJ2-5|15|NA|TRBV5-1|many
TGCGCCAGCGCCCTCAACGGGGGACTGCAAGAGACCCAGTACTTC
CASALNGGLQETQYF
>TRBJ2-3|16|NA|TRBV7-9|NA
TGTGCCAGCAGCACCCGAACCTTGAGGGGCCTGGATACGCAGTATTTT
CASSTRTLRGLDTQYF
>TRBJ2-2|16|NA|TRBV5-1|many
TGCGCCAGCAGCTTGGGCGGGTCGGCCACTACCGGGGAGCTGTTTTTT
CASSLGGSATTGELFF
>TRBJ2-3|10|NA|TRBV29-1|few
TGCAGCCCGGCGGTGGGTACGCAGTATTTT
CSPAVGTQYF
>TRBJ2-1|13|TRBD1|TRBV12-3/TRBV12-4|NA
TGTGCCAGCAGTCGGGACAGTGGCAATGAGCAGTTCTTC
CASSRDSGNEQFF
>TRBJ2-3|12|NA|TRBV29-1|few
TGCAGCGTCCTAAGGGGGGAGGATACGCAGTATTTT
CSVLRGEDTQYF
>TRBJ2-1|18|TRBD2|TRBV6-5|few
TGTGCCAGCAGTTACAGGCCTAGCGGGAGAATTAGCGACAATGAGCAGTTCTTC
CASSYRPSGRISDNEQFF
>TRBJ2-4|15|TRBD1|TRBV5-5|many
TGTGCCAGCAGCCCGGGACAGTTAGCCAAAAACATTCAGTACTTC
CASSPGQLAKNIQYF
>TRBJ1-1|14|TRBD1|TRBV20-1|few
TGCAGTGCTAGTAGGGGGCGTCGGAACACTGAAGCTTTCTTT
CSASRGRRNTEAFF
>TRBJ2-3|12|TRBD2|TRBV29-1|NA
TGCAGCGTCGGGAGGGGGTCAGATACGCAGTATTTT
CSVGRGSDTQYF
>TRBJ2-3|17|TRBD2|TRBV5-4|once
TGTGCCAGCAGCTTGGCCGTGCTAGCGGGAGTAGGCGATACGCAGTATTTT
CASSLAVLAGVGDTQYF
>TRBJ2-1|13|NA|TRBV5-1|many
TGCGCCAGCAGTATCGTTTTGAGCAATGAGCAGTTCTTC
CASSIVLSNEQFF
>TRBJ1-2|16|TRBD1|TRBV10-2|NA
TGCGCCAGCAGTGAGTGGAGACAGGGGGCGCGAGGTGGCTACACCTTC
CASSEWRQGARGGYTF
>TRBJ1-6|13|NA|TRBV20-1|many
TGCAGTGCTCACAGGGACTATAATTCACCCCTCCACTTT
CSAHRDYNSPLHF
>TRBJ1-5|15|NA|TRBV12-3/TRBV12-4|NA
TGTGCCAGCAGCCCAGAGGCTACGAGCAATCAGCCCCAGCATTTT
CASSPEATSNQPQHF
>TRBJ2-1|15|NA|TRBV18|NA
TGTGCCAGCTCAACCGACTCGACTAGTTTCGGTGAGCAGTTCTTC
CASSTDSTSFGEQFF
>TRBJ1-5|15|TRBD1|TRBV6-1|many
TGTGCCAGCAAATCACAGGGGGCGATCAATCAGCCCCAGCATTTT
CASKSQGAINQPQHF
>TRBJ1-2|13|NA|TRBV28|many
TGTGCCAGCAGTCGGACGGGGCTCTATGGCTACACCTTC
CASSRTGLYGYTF
>TRBJ1-1|11|NA|TRBV29-1|NA
TGCAGCGTTGAAGCCCGGGGCTCGGCTTTCTTT
CSVEARGSAFF
>TRBJ2-7|14|TRBD1|TRBV5-1|many
TGCGCCAGCAGCTTAACCGGGACAGCCCCCGAGCAGTACTTC
CASSLTGTAPEQYF
>TRBJ2-5|16|NA|TRBV6-5|once
TGTGCCAGCAGTTACTCGGAAGGAGGGGGTGGTGGGACCCAGTACTTC
CASSYSEGGGGGTQYF
>TRBJ2-7|14|TRBD2|TRBV20-1|NA
TGCAGTGCTACGGGACTAGCGGGAACCTACGAGCAGTACTTC
CSATGLAGTYEQYF
>TRBJ1-1|14|NA|TRBV10-3|few
TGTGCCACCCGAGGGACATATGAACAGACTGAAGCTTTCTTT
CATRGTYEQTEAFF